The entry that follows covers one TCR beta chain sequence. Its cognate antigen is unknown. Measured with immunoSEQ multiplex PCR; TCRdb has only the in-frame clones, and not every one. This sample has some 980,000 clones, with 76% found just once. These data originate in a study of shared clonotypes between healthy human individuals. Findings of the study overall: Memory subsets generally showed lower estimated richness than naive subsets. Few donors limited the genetic and exposure-history diversity represented.

Trimming left V 2 bases short and J 7 bases short, with 14 bases between. Germline V CDR1 and CDR2: KGHSH, LQKENI. The CDR3 consists of 15 residues. Negatively enriched CD4+ T cells were divided by CD45RA into naive and memory. Sequencing was carried out using memory CD4+ T cells sorted from blood. The subset is: CD45RA-negative fraction. V gene TRBV18 combines with J gene TRBJ2-2; no reliable D call. This TCR derives from a young man in good health. The CDR3 nucleotides read TGTGCCAGCTCACCAGGGATGAGGCGTCGCGGGGAGCTGTTTTTT. It codes for CASSPGMRRRGELFF.